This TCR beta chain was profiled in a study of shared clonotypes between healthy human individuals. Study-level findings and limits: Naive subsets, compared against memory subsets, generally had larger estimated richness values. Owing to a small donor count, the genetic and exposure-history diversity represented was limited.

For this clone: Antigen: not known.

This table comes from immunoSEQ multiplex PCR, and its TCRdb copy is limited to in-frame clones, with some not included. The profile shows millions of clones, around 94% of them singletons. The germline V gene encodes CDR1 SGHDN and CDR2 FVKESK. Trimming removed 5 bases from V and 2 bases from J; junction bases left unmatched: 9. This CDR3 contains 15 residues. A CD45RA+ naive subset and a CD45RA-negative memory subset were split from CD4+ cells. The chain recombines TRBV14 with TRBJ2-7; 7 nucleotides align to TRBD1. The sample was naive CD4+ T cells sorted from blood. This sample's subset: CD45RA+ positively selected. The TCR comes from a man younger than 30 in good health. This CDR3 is CASSGWTGLTYEQYF. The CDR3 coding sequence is TGTGCCAGCAGCGGTTGGACAGGCTTAACCTACGAGCAGTACTTC.